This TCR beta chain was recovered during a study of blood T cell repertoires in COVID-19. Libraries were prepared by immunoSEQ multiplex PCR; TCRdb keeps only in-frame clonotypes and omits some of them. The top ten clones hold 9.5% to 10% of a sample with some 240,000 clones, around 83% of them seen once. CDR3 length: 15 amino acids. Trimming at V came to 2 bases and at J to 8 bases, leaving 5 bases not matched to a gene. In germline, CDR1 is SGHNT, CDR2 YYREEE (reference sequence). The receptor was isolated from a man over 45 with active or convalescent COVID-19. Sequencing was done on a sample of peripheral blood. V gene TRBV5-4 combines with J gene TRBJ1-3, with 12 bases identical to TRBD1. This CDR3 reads CASSLRGQGADTIYF. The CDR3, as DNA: TGTGCCAGCAGCTTACGGGGACAGGGGGCTGACACCATATATTTT.